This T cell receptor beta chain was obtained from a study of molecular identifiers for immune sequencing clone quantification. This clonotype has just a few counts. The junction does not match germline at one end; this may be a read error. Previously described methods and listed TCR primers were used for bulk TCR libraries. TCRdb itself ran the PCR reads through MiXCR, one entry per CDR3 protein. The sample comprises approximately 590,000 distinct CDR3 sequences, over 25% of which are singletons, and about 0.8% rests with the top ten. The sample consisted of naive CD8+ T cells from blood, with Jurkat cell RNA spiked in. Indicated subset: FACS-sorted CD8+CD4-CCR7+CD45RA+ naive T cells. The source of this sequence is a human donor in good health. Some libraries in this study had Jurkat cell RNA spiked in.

CDR3 bases: TGTGCCAGCAGCTTGGTGACCTCTTTC. It codes for CASSLVTSF. The chain carries TRBV5-8 and TRBJ2-7; D is ambiguous. This CDR3 contains 9 residues. In germline, CDR1 is SGHTS, CDR2 YDEGEE.